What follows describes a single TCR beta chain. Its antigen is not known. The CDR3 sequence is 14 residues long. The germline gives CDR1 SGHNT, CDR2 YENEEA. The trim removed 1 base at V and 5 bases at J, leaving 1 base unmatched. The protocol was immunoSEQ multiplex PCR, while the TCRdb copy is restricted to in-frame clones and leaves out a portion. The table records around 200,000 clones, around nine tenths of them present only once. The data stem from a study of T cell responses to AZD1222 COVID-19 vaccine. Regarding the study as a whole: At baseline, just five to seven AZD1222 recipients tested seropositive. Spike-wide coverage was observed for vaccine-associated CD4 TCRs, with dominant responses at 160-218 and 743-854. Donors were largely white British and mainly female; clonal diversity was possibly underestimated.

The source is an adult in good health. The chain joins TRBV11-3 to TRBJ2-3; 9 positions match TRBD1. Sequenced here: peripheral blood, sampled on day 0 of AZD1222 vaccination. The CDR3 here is CASSLGQGEDTQYF. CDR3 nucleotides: TGTGCCAGCAGCTTAGGACAGGGGGAAGATACGCAGTATTTT. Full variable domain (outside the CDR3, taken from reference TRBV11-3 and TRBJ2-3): EAGVVQSPRYKIIEKKQPVAFWCNPISGHNTLYWYLQNLGQGPELLIRYENEEAVDDSQLPKDRFSAERLKGVDSTLKIQPAELGDSAVYLCASSLGQGEDTQYFGPGTRLTVL.